A selection of T cell receptor beta chains follows, all from one sample in a study of blood T cell repertoires in COVID-19. Clones were read by immunoSEQ multiplex PCR, and TCRdb kept only the in-frame ones, dropping some. This table holds about 320,000 clones, 70% to 90% found once. Specimen: PBMCs or T cells enriched from blood (not recorded which). The receptors stem from a woman aged 25 to 39 who had recovered from COVID-19. The CDR3 runs from the conserved cysteine through the conserved F or W. Fields, in order: J gene, V gene, clone size, D gene, CDR3 protein, CDR3 DNA. A D gene is named only where the DNA matches it firmly. A row's size may be missing; if present it is once, few, many or a size class.

>TRBJ2-1|TRBV6-5|-|-
CASSRRDSSYNEQFF
TGTGCCAGCAGCCGCAGGGATAGCTCCTACAATGAGCAGTTCTTC
>TRBJ1-1|TRBV27|-|TRBD1
CASSLFGIWQGAGGTEAFF
TGTGCCAGCAGTTTATTCGGGATTTGGCAGGGGGCAGGGGGCACTGAAGCTTTCTTT
>TRBJ1-1|TRBV30|-|-
CASVGRARPEAFF
TGTGCCTCGGTAGGCCGAGCCAGGCCAGAAGCTTTCTTT
>TRBJ2-1|TRBV10-3|-|TRBD2
CAISGGANEQFF
TGTGCCATCAGCGGGGGGGCTAATGAGCAGTTCTTC
>TRBJ2-5|TRBV27|few|-
CASSISGGGAETQYF
TGTGCCAGCAGTATTTCGGGGGGCGGGGCGGAGACCCAGTACTTC
>TRBJ1-1|TRBV6-2/TRBV6-3|-|TRBD1
CASSTDRAVNTEAFF
TGTGCCAGCAGTACCGACAGGGCGGTGAACACTGAAGCTTTCTTT
>TRBJ2-7|TRBV30|-|TRBD2
CAWSVPASGSLTYEQYF
TGTGCCTGGAGTGTACCGGCCAGCGGGAGCCTCACCTACGAGCAGTACTTC
>TRBJ1-2|TRBV30|-|-
CAWSLTPNYGYTF
TGTGCCTGGAGCTTAACACCTAACTATGGCTACACCTTC
>TRBJ2-7|TRBV5-1|-|TRBD1
CASSPGGSYEQYF
TGCGCCAGCAGCCCAGGGGGCTCCTACGAGCAGTACTTC
>TRBJ1-2|TRBV7-2|-|TRBD1
CASSARDRGRESYTF
TGTGCCAGCAGCGCCCGGGACAGGGGTAGGGAGAGCTACACCTTC
>TRBJ2-6|TRBV6-2/TRBV6-3|-|-
CASTPGVAVSGANVLTF
TGTGCCAGCACCCCCGGGGTTGCGGTCTCTGGGGCCAACGTCCTGACTTTC
>TRBJ2-3|TRBV29-1|-|TRBD2
CSVATSGGRDTQYF
TGCAGCGTTGCGACTAGCGGGGGGCGGGATACGCAGTATTTT
>TRBJ1-6|TRBV4-3|-|-
CASSQDSGVVNSPLHF
TGCGCCAGCAGCCAAGATTCCGGTGTGGTAAATTCACCCCTCCACTTT
>TRBJ1-3|TRBV28|-|TRBD1
CASSLGTGLSGNTIYF
TGTGCCAGCAGTTTAGGGACAGGGCTCTCTGGAAACACCATATATTTT
>TRBJ2-7|TRBV15|-|-
CATSALGGPYEQYF
TGTGCCACCAGCGCCCTGGGGGGACCCTACGAGCAGTACTTC
>TRBJ2-6|TRBV5-1|-|-
CASSSRQDSGANVLTF
TGCGCCAGCAGCTCACGACAGGACTCTGGGGCCAACGTCCTGACTTTC
>TRBJ1-1|TRBV18|-|-
CASSPRTPDLNTEAFF
TGTGCCAGCTCACCTCGGACACCGGACCTGAACACTGAAGCTTTCTTT
>TRBJ2-7|TRBV6-5|-|-
CASSRGASEQYF
TGTGCCAGCAGCCGCGGGGCCTCCGAGCAGTACTTC
>TRBJ1-1|TRBV7-3|once|TRBD1
CASSQDRVGTEAFF
TGTGCCAGCAGCCAGGACAGGGTGGGCACTGAAGCTTTCTTT
>TRBJ2-3|TRBV11-2|-|-
CASSPLSTDTQYF
TGTGCCAGCAGCCCCCTAAGCACAGATACGCAGTATTTT
>TRBJ2-1|TRBV14|-|-
CASSHYKGLVSYNEQFF
TGTGCCAGCAGCCATTATAAGGGACTTGTCTCCTACAATGAGCAGTTCTTC
>TRBJ1-2|TRBV6-5|-|-
CASSYRGSGGYTF
TGTGCCAGCAGTTACCGGGGTTCTGGAGGCTACACCTTC
>TRBJ1-4|TRBV6-6|-|-
CASSPTSTIQGKLFF
TGTGCCAGCAGTCCAACATCTACCATACAGGGAAAACTGTTTTTT
>TRBJ2-3|TRBV27|-|TRBD2
CASSLMASGGTRTDTQYF
TGTGCCAGCAGTCTCATGGCTAGCGGGGGGACACGCACAGATACGCAGTATTTT
>TRBJ1-6|TRBV3-1/TRBV3-2|-|-
CASSQGPNSPLHF
TGTGCCAGCAGCCAAGGTCCTAACTCACCCCTCCACTTT
>TRBJ2-7|TRBV2|-|-
CASSDRGFGYEQYF
TGTGCCAGCAGTGATAGGGGTTTTGGCTACGAGCAGTACTTC
>TRBJ2-3|TRBV5-3|-|-
CARTTPTRGGSTDTQYF
TGTGCCAGAACCACGCCTACCAGGGGCGGGAGCACAGATACGCAGTATTTT
>TRBJ1-1|TRBV6-5|-|-
CASSYSRENTEAFF
TGTGCCAGCAGTTACTCACGGGAGAACACTGAAGCTTTCTTT
>TRBJ1-2|TRBV27|-|-
CASSLYRAEDGYTF
TGTGCCAGCAGTCTCTACAGGGCGGAGGATGGCTACACCTTC
>TRBJ1-2|TRBV5-1|-|TRBD1
CASSFGQGPYGYTF
TGCGCCAGCAGCTTCGGACAGGGCCCTTATGGCTACACCTTC
>TRBJ1-1|TRBV14|-|-
CASSQVWGGTEAFF
TGTGCCAGCAGCCAAGTTTGGGGCGGCACTGAAGCTTTCTTT
>TRBJ1-1|TRBV6-5|-|-
CASTTKGRVNTEAFF
TGTGCCAGCACCACGAAGGGGCGTGTGAACACTGAAGCTTTCTTT
>TRBJ2-1|TRBV11-3|few|TRBD2
CASSSGLAGGYNEQFF
TGTGCCAGCAGCTCGGGACTAGCGGGGGGTTACAATGAGCAGTTCTTC
>TRBJ2-1|TRBV4-1|-|TRBD1
CASSQAGTGTYNEQFF
TGCGCCAGCAGCCAAGCCGGGACAGGGACCTACAATGAGCAGTTCTTC
>TRBJ1-3|TRBV18|once|TRBD1
CASWTGSNTIYF
TGTGCCAGTTGGACAGGGTCGAACACCATATATTTT
>TRBJ2-1|TRBV2|-|TRBD2
CASRPSGVLVNEQFF
TGTGCCAGCAGACCGAGCGGGGTCTTAGTGAATGAGCAGTTCTTC
>TRBJ1-1|TRBV14|-|-
CASSQDRGLWAFF
TGTGCCAGCAGCCAAGATAGGGGGTTATGGGCTTTCTTT
>TRBJ2-7|TRBV12-3/TRBV12-4|-|-
CASSRGISYEQYF
TGTGCCAGCAGCCGGGGGATTTCCTACGAGCAGTACTTC
>TRBJ1-6|TRBV7-3|-|-
CASSSQGRNSPLHF
TGTGCCAGCAGCTCGCAGGGTCGGAATTCACCCCTCCACTTT
>TRBJ2-3|TRBV30|-|-
CAWSVGGSADTQYF
TGTGCCTGGAGTGTAGGAGGGAGCGCAGATACGCAGTATTTT
>TRBJ1-6|TRBV9|-|-
CASSEGNRVSPLHF
TGTGCCAGCAGCGAGGGGAACAGGGTTTCACCCCTCCACTTT
>TRBJ2-3|TRBV2|-|TRBD2
CASYDGTSGTDTQYF
TGTGCCAGCTACGACGGGACTAGCGGGACAGATACGCAGTATTTT
>TRBJ1-2|TRBV5-1|-|-
CASSPGLGGAWDGYTF
TGCGCCAGCAGCCCGGGATTGGGAGGGGCTTGGGATGGCTACACCTTC
>TRBJ1-4|TRBV4-1|-|-
CASSLGGLANEKLFF
TGCGCCAGCAGCCTAGGGGGTCTTGCTAATGAAAAACTGTTTTTT
>TRBJ1-2|TRBV30|-|-
CAWSQIPPGYTF
TGTGCCTGGAGCCAGATTCCCCCTGGCTACACCTTC
>TRBJ1-6|TRBV5-1|-|-
CASSPPSDNSPLHF
TGCGCCAGCAGCCCACCGTCGGATAATTCACCCCTCCACTTT
>TRBJ1-1|TRBV10-3|-|TRBD1
CAISARQGARAFF
TGTGCCATCAGTGCGCGCCAGGGGGCACGAGCTTTCTTT
>TRBJ2-7|TRBV7-2|-|-
CASSSSGVGQYEQYF
TGTGCCAGCAGCTCCTCAGGGGTGGGACAATACGAGCAGTACTTC
>TRBJ2-3|TRBV30|-|TRBD2
CAWRLAGTTDTQYF
TGTGCCTGGAGATTAGCGGGAACCACAGATACGCAGTATTTT
>TRBJ2-7|TRBV4-2|-|TRBD1
CASSQGPGQDYEQYF
TGTGCCAGCAGCCAAGGGCCGGGACAGGACTACGAGCAGTACTTC
>TRBJ1-2|TRBV19|-|-
CASSITQGHHYGYTF
TGTGCCAGTAGTATAACCCAGGGGCATCACTATGGCTACACCTTC
>TRBJ2-3|TRBV6-4|-|TRBD2
CASSNRVAGGTDTQYF
TGTGCCAGCAGTAATCGGGTAGCGGGAGGCACAGATACGCAGTATTTT
>TRBJ2-1|TRBV19|-|TRBD2
CASSGGSEQFF
TGTGCCAGTAGCGGGGGGAGTGAGCAGTTCTTC
>TRBJ1-1|TRBV6-5|-|TRBD1
CASSTQGSPAEAFF
TGTGCCAGCAGCACACAGGGGTCCCCCGCTGAAGCTTTCTTT
>TRBJ2-1|TRBV7-3|-|TRBD2
CASSLSGGSSYNEQFF
TGTGCCAGCAGCTTAAGCGGCGGGAGCTCCTACAATGAGCAGTTCTTC
>TRBJ1-1|TRBV6-2/TRBV6-3|-|TRBD1
CASSYLRDSEAFF
TGTGCCAGCAGTTACCTCAGGGACAGTGAAGCTTTCTTT
>TRBJ1-1|TRBV7-2|once|-
CASSLVYAGLGNTEAFF
TGTGCCAGCAGCTTAGTGTATGCGGGACTTGGGAACACTGAAGCTTTCTTT
>TRBJ1-2|TRBV4-3|-|-
CASSQVLGGGGYTF
TGCGCCAGCAGCCAAGTCCTTGGGGGGGGTGGCTACACCTTC
>TRBJ1-1|TRBV30|-|TRBD1
CAWSAPSLTGTVNTEAFF
TGTGCCTGGAGTGCACCCTCGTTGACAGGGACTGTGAACACTGAAGCTTTCTTT
>TRBJ1-1|TRBV10-2|-|-
CASSEWRNTEAFF
TGCGCCAGCAGTGAATGGAGGAACACTGAAGCTTTCTTT